These 14 T cell receptor beta chains came from one sample sequenced in a study of T-cell reconstitution after alpha-beta-depleted transplantation in children. TCRbeta library construction was performed incorporating unique molecular identifiers. TCRdb called the PCR reads again in MiXCR, with one record for every CDR3 protein. The sample holds approximately 630,000 distinct CDR3 sequences, roughly 13% seen once. The material sequenced was PBMCs, taken before TCRalphabeta/CD19-depleted stem cell transplant. These receptors were taken from a girl between 2 and 10 years old with congenital amegakaryocytic thrombocytopenia, due to receive a stem cell transplant.

This clonotype was recorded many times. The J gene is TRBJ2-1, the V gene TRBV3-1; perhaps TRBD1 as D (6 bases). Trimming removed 0 bases from V and 11 bases from J, with 11 bases in between. The CDR3 has 13 residues. The germline CDR1 and CDR2 sequences are LGHDT and YNNKEL (reference sequence). This CDR3 is CASSQDQGLKQFF. CDR3 sequence (DNA): TGTGCCAGCAGCCAAGATCAGGGGCTAAAGCAGTTCTTC.

Comments on this clonotype: Because it lacks the conserved phenylalanine or tryptophan at the end, this CDR3 is likely a read error. The rearrangement links TRBV7-2 to TRBJ1-5; D is unresolved. Germline V gene lookup returns CDR1 SGHTA and CDR2 FQGNSA. The ends were cut back, 1 base at V and 1 base at J, with 11 bases in the middle. The CDR3 is 16 residues long. The CDR3 region is CASSLERFRSNQPQHY. The CDR3 DNA follows: TGTGCCAGCAGCTTAGAGAGGTTCAGGAGCAATCAGCCCCAGCATTAT.

On this clonotype: A single base separates this from a much larger clone, so it may be a read error. The chain recombines TRBV10-3 with TRBJ1-2; no reliable D call. This CDR3 has 17 amino acids. The germline V gene has CDR1 ENHRY and CDR2 SYGVKD. Here the CDR3 DNA reads TGTGCCACCACAAACCTGGGTAGAAGATCTACTAACTATGGCGACACCTTC. It codes for CATTNLGRRSTNYGDTF.

This clonotype was counted many times. The genes are TRBV9 and TRBJ2-3; the D is unclear. Trimming removed 0 bases from V and 3 bases from J, with 8 bases in between. CDR3 length: 14 amino acids. The V gene's germline CDR1 is SGDLS and CDR2 YYNGEE. CDR3 amino acids: CASSVASQTDTQYF. CDR3 DNA sequence: TGTGCCAGCAGCGTAGCTAGTCAGACAGATACGCAGTATTTT.

Of note for this clonotype: This may arise from a read error, as a much more abundant clone is one base away. The V and J genes are TRBV20-1 and TRBJ2-1; TRBD2 matches at 9 bases. The CDR3 covers 13 residues. V lost 2 bases and J lost 8; bases outside the gene matches: 4. The germline V gene has CDR1 DFQATT and CDR2 SNEGSKA (reference sequence). In nucleotides, the CDR3 is TGCAGTGCTAGACTAGCGGGAAGGGATGAGCAGTTCTTC. It translates to CSARLAGRDEQFF.

This chain connects TRBV6-5 to TRBJ2-2; perhaps D is TRBD1 or TRBD2 (5 bases each). The CDR3 runs to 18 residues. Germline V gives CDR1 MNHEY, CDR2 SVGAGI. The germline V and J ends were trimmed by 4 bases and 0 bases, with 18 bases remaining between them. This chain's CDR3 is CASSLWAGTQSNTGELFF. CDR3 nucleotides: TGTGCCAGCAGTTTGTGGGCCGGGACGCAATCGAACACCGGGGAGCTGTTTTTT.

This clonotype was observed a handful of times. The chain couples TRBV20-1 to TRBJ1-2; 8 positions agree with TRBD1. The CDR3 has 16 amino acids. V was pared by 5 bases and J by 0 bases, with 11 bases of the junction left unmatched. Germline lookup yields CDR1 DFQATT and CDR2 SNEGSKA (reference sequence). Here the CDR3 DNA reads TGCAGTGCTTCCGGGACAGGTCCGGAAGCTAACTATGGCTACACCTTC. This gives the protein CSASGTGPEANYGYTF.

This clonotype was detected many times. The chain joins TRBV5-1 to TRBJ2-3; 8 bases map to TRBD1. The CDR3 consists of 15 residues. Germline CDR1 is SGHRS and CDR2 is YFSETQ. V shed 5 bases, J shed 7 bases, and the junction held 12 bases outside the gene matches. The CDR3 protein is CASSLDRGAGNTQYF. For the CDR3, the DNA is TGCGCCAGCAGTCTCGACAGGGGCGCTGGGAATACGCAGTATTTT.

This clonotype has at least ten counts. The rearrangement joins TRBV5-1 to TRBJ2-3; D unresolved. CDR1 is SGHRS and CDR2 is YFSETQ in the germline V gene. CDR3 length: 15 residues. Trimming took off 0 bases at V and 3 bases at J, with 11 bases between the two ends. CDR3 amino acids: CASSLAFGPTDTQYF. The CDR3 coding sequence is TGCGCCAGCAGCTTGGCCTTTGGACCAACAGATACGCAGTATTTT.

This clonotype has ten or more counts. The gene calls are TRBV6-5 and TRBJ2-2; D uncertain. The CDR3 extends over 15 amino acids. V gave up 1 base and J gave up 4 bases, with 10 bases separating them. In germline, CDR1 is MNHEY, CDR2 SVGAGI. In DNA form, the CDR3 reads TGTGCCAGCAGTTACTTACAGAGTTTCACCGGGGAGCTGTTTTTT. As protein: CASSYLQSFTGELFF.

This clonotype has at least ten counts. The rearrangement joins TRBV5-1 to TRBJ1-2; D is undetermined. Germline V lookup: CDR1 SGHRS, CDR2 YFSETQ. The CDR3 loop spans 13 amino acids. Trimming shortened V by 0 bases and J by 0 bases, and 3 bases separated the two germline ends. The CDR3 bases are TGCGCCAGCAGCTTGGTTTCTAACTATGGCTACACCTTC. It codes for CASSLVSNYGYTF.

In this sample, this clonotype turned up a few times. The V and J genes are TRBV21-1 and TRBJ2-1; the table names TRBD1, a call not compared with the DNA. TRBV21-1 is assigned pseudogene status. The CDR3 runs to 14 residues. The CDR3 spells CASPTRGSYNEQFF. CDR3 bases: TGTGCCAGCCCGACCCGGGGGTCCTACAATGAGCAGTTCTTC.

The V call is TRBV20-1, the J call TRBJ2-1, with TRBD2 matching 8 bases. This CDR3 spans 15 amino acids. With V trimmed by 6 bases and J by 8 bases, 15 bases remained unmatched. CDR1 and CDR2 from the germline V gene are DFQATT and SNEGSKA (reference sequence). The CDR3 spells CSAKTGTRVDHEQFF. The CDR3, as DNA: TGCAGTGCAAAAACCGGGACTAGGGTCGACCATGAGCAGTTCTTC.

This clonotype was seen many times. The gene calls are TRBV5-8 and TRBJ1-5, with no clear D. V shed 0 bases and J shed 2 bases, with 9 bases lying between them. The CDR3 is made up of 15 amino acids. CDR1 is SGHTS and CDR2 is YDEGEE in the germline V gene. The CDR3 loop reads CASSLEPTGNQPQHF. The DNA of the CDR3 is TGTGCCAGCAGCTTGGAGCCCACCGGCAATCAGCCCCAGCATTTT.